Each of the 27 T cell receptor beta chains below was sequenced from the same sample in a study of blood T cell repertoires in COVID-19. Method: immunoSEQ multiplex PCR; TCRdb's copy keeps in-frame clones and lacks some. The repertoire has almost 250,000 clones, roughly 82% of them found once; the top ten carry approximately 6%. Sequenced material: peripheral blood. These receptors were obtained from a woman older than 75 with COVID-19, enrolled during active disease.

The V gene is TRBV5-4, the J gene TRBJ1-4; perhaps TRBD1 as D (6 bases). The CDR3 consists of 15 residues. Deletions cut 9 bases from V and 6 bases from J, with 21 bases between. Germline V gene data show CDR1 as SGHNT and CDR2 as YYREEE (reference sequence). This CDR3 is CATRHGGGRDEKLFF. In nucleotides, the CDR3 is TGTGCCACTAGACACGGGGGGGGGCGGGATGAAAAACTGTTTTTT.

The chain couples TRBV9 to TRBJ2-2; 8 bases agree with TRBD1. Germline CDR1 and CDR2: SGDLS and YYNGEE. With 2 bases clipped from V and 7 bases from J, the junction kept 13 bases outside the gene matches. The CDR3 is 17 residues long. CDR3 bases: TGTGCCAGCAGCGTGACCTCAGGGGGCGTGGGTATCGGGGAGCTGTTTTTT. Protein product: CASSVTSGGVGIGELFF.

The chain couples TRBV7-2 to TRBJ2-1; D is perhaps TRBD2 (5 bases). This CDR3 is 16 amino acids long. V lost 2 bases and J lost 6, with 17 bases in between. Germline CDR1 is SGHTA and CDR2 is FQGNSA. DNA of the CDR3: TGTGCCAGCAGCTTACTAGGACTTCACAATGGCAATGAGCAGTTCTTC. The encoded protein is CASSLLGLHNGNEQFF.

The gene calls are TRBV4-3 and TRBJ1-1; D not resolved. CDR3 length equals 14 residues. Trimming removed 0 bases at V and 1 base at J, with 6 bases between. Germline CDR1 is LGHNA and CDR2 is YSLEER. Here the CDR3 reads CASSQDLGNTEAFF. DNA for the CDR3: TGCGCCAGCAGCCAAGATCTAGGGAACACTGAAGCTTTCTTT.

The chain uses TRBV27 and TRBJ2-2; 8 nucleotides align to TRBD2. Germline trimming cut 5 bases from V and 6 bases from J; bases unmatched to any gene: 23. The germline V gene has CDR1 MNHEY and CDR2 SMNVEV (reference sequence). The CDR3 spans 20 residues. CDR3 region: CASSPFRLAGAPRIAGELFF. The CDR3 region has the DNA TGTGCCAGCAGTCCGTTTAGGCTAGCGGGCGCCCCCCGTATAGCCGGGGAGCTGTTTTTT.

This clone was observed once. The chain uses TRBV30 and TRBJ1-2, with D maybe TRBD1 (5 bases). With 1 base removed from V and 8 bases from J, the gap between germline ends came to 17 bases. The CDR3 consists of 14 residues. Germline loops: CDR1 GTSNPN, CDR2 SVGIG (reference sequence). The CDR3 loop is CAWSGWTPMVGYTF. The CDR3 region has the DNA TGTGCCTGGAGTGGATGGACACCCATGGTGGGCTACACCTTC.

This rearrangement joins TRBV6-2 or TRBV6-3 to TRBJ2-1; 9 nucleotides align to TRBD1. Losses at the gene ends were 4 bases for V and 1 base for J; bases not matched to a gene: 2. The CDR3 has 15 amino acids. Germline loops: CDR1 MNHEY, CDR2 SVGEGT. As DNA, the CDR3 is TGTGCCAGCAGTTCGGACAGGGGATCCTACAATGAGCAGTTCTTC. Its translation: CASSSDRGSYNEQFF.

V is TRBV29-1 and J is TRBJ1-1; D is unresolved. The germline V gene has CDR1 SQVTM and CDR2 ANQGSEA. This CDR3 has 12 residues. Trimming took off 7 bases at V and 4 bases at J, with 13 bases between the two ends. The CDR3 loop reads CSATYSGTEAFF. CDR3 coding DNA: TGCAGCGCTACATATTCGGGCACTGAAGCTTTCTTT.

CDR3 in DNA: TGTGCCAGCAGGCCCTGGGACAGACGCCTGAACACTGAAGCTTTCTTT. It specifies CASRPWDRRLNTEAFF. The J gene is TRBJ1-1, the V gene TRBV13; the match to TRBD1 covers 7 bases. Trimming took 6 bases from V and 0 from J; bases not matched to a gene: 10. The CDR3 covers 16 residues. Germline values: CDR1 PRHDT, CDR2 FYEKMQ (reference sequence).

The CDR3 loop reads CASTPSPLSTAFF. The CDR3 DNA sequence: TGCGCCAGCACCCCCTCGCCTCTCAGTACCGCTTTCTTT. The chain is built from TRBV5-1 and TRBJ1-1; D unresolved. V lost 6 bases and J 11 bases, leaving 20 bases between the germline ends. The CDR3 is made up of 13 amino acids. CDR1 and CDR2 from the germline V gene are SGHRS and YFSETQ. Looking up the rest from reference TRBV5-1 and TRBJ1-1 gives the full variable domain: KAGVTQTPRYLIKTRGQQVTLSCSPISGHRSVSWYQQTPGQGLQFLFEYFSETQRNKGNFPGRFSGRQFSNSRSEMNVSTLELGDSALYLCASTPSPLSTAFFGQGTRLTVV.

Of note for this clone: Other DNA sequences from this sample encode an identical CDR3 as well. This rearrangement joins TRBV9 to TRBJ2-7, with D tentatively TRBD1 (5 bases). Germline CDR1 is SGDLS and CDR2 is YYNGEE. V lost 0 bases and J lost 3, with 10 bases in between. CDR3 length: 14 residues. CDR3 nucleotide sequence: TGTGCCAGCAGCGTAGCAGGGCAGAACTACGAGCAGTACTTC. Protein sequence: CASSVAGQNYEQYF.

J is TRBJ2-3 and V is TRBV7-2; a weak D match, TRBD1 (5 bases). The CDR3 spans 15 residues. Trimming left V 6 bases short and J 4 bases short, with 17 bases between. Germline CDR1 SGHTA, CDR2 FQGNSA. CDR3 loop: CASSFNRLGSDTQYF. As DNA, the CDR3 is TGTGCCAGCAGTTTCAACAGGTTGGGCTCAGATACGCAGTATTTT. The full variable domain, in which reference TRBV7-2 and TRBJ2-3 provide the parts outside the CDR3, is GAGVSQSPSNKVTEKGKDVELRCDPISGHTALYWYRQSLGQGLEFLIYFQGNSAPDKSGLPSDRFSAERTGGSVSTLTIQRTQQEDSAVYLCASSFNRLGSDTQYFGPGTRLTVL.

The chain uses TRBV4-3 and TRBJ2-5; 7 positions match TRBD1. The germline CDR1 and CDR2 sequences are LGHNA and YSLEER. V lost 0 bases and J lost 2; bases outside the gene matches: 9. The CDR3 length is 17 residues. This chain's CDR3 is CASSQEVTGKGQETQYF. The DNA of the CDR3 is TGCGCCAGCAGCCAAGAAGTGACAGGGAAGGGGCAAGAGACCCAGTACTTC.

The rearrangement links TRBV18 to TRBJ1-4; D gene uncertain. Germline loops: CDR1 KGHSH, CDR2 LQKENI. The CDR3 contains 15 residues. V was cut by 0 bases and J by 1 base, with 6 bases left in between. The CDR3 here is CASSPPMRTNEKLFF. The CDR3 coding sequence is TGTGCCAGCTCACCACCGATGAGAACTAATGAAAAACTGTTTTTT.

This sequence joins TRBV5-6 and TRBJ1-1, with 9 bases aligning to TRBD1. Trimming cost V 4 bases and J 1 base; bases outside gene matches: 5. Germline CDR1 reads SGHDT; CDR2 reads YYEEEE. The CDR3 length is 15 residues. In nucleotides, the CDR3 is TGTGCCAGCAGCGGGGGGACAGGGAAGAACACTGAAGCTTTCTTT. Amino acids: CASSGGTGKNTEAFF.

The rearrangement uses TRBV24-1 and TRBJ1-3, with D hard to call. CDR3 length: 14 amino acids. The germline V gene encodes CDR1 KGHDR and CDR2 SFDVKD. With 6 bases removed from V and 0 bases from J, the gap between germline ends came to 8 bases. For the CDR3, the DNA is TGTGCCACCAGTCCCGGGAACTCTGGAAACACCATATATTTT. Amino acid sequence: CATSPGNSGNTIYF.

This sequence joins TRBV5-1 and TRBJ1-1, with TRBD1 matching 7 bases. In germline, CDR1 is SGHRS, CDR2 YFSETQ. This CDR3 comprises 13 residues. V dropped 5 bases and J dropped 0; count of bases not matched to a gene: 1. The CDR3 here is CASSGQVNTEAFF. The CDR3 DNA reads TGCGCCAGCAGTGGACAGGTGAACACTGAAGCTTTCTTT.

On this clone itself: The sample carries other DNA sequences with the same CDR3. J is TRBJ2-7 and V is TRBV19; D is unresolved. This CDR3 is 13 amino acids long. V shed 3 bases and J shed 1 base, with 7 bases lying between them. Germline V CDR1 and CDR2: LNHDA, SQIVND (reference sequence). CDR3 nucleotides: TGTGCCAGTAGTATTGGGCAGTCCTACGAGCAGTACTTC. The encoded protein is CASSIGQSYEQYF. The variable domain in full, with the rest retrieved from reference TRBV19 and TRBJ2-7, is DGGITQSPKYLFRKEGQNVTLSCEQNLNHDAMYWYRQDPGQGLRLIYYSQIVNDFQKGDIAEGYSVSREKKESFPLTVTSAQKNPTAFYLCASSIGQSYEQYFGPGTRLTVT.

The rearrangement uses TRBV29-1 and TRBJ1-1; possible D gene TRBD1, 5 bases. With 4 bases removed from V and 1 base from J, the gap between germline ends came to 10 bases. CDR1 is SQVTM, CDR2 ANQGSEA, per germline. The length of the CDR3 is 13 residues. CDR3 residues: CSVGYGGNTEAFF. CDR3 DNA sequence: TGCAGCGTTGGTTACGGGGGGAACACTGAAGCTTTCTTT.

The V gene is TRBV3-1 (or the pseudogene TRBV3-2), the J gene TRBJ1-1; the match to TRBD1 covers 8 bases. J gave up 4 bases and V 3 bases, and 4 bases lay outside the gene matches. Germline loops: CDR1 LGHDT, CDR2 YNNKEL (reference sequence). The CDR3 runs 14 residues. CDR3 amino acids: CASSQRDRSTEAFF. CDR3 DNA sequence: TGTGCCAGCAGCCAGCGGGACAGGTCCACTGAAGCTTTCTTT.

The CDR3 DNA follows: TGTGCCAGTAGTACTAGGACACCCCGGGGCAATCAGCCCCAGCATTTT. This translates into CASSTRTPRGNQPQHF. The chain has TRBV19 and TRBJ1-5, with a tentative D call TRBD1 (5 bases). V was pared by 4 bases and J by 2 bases, with 15 bases between. Germline-derived CDR1 and CDR2 are LNHDA and SQIVND (reference sequence). The CDR3 has 16 residues. Based on the CDR3 plus reference TRBV19 and TRBJ1-5, the full variable domain is DGGITQSPKYLFRKEGQNVTLSCEQNLNHDAMYWYRQDPGQGLRLIYYSQIVNDFQKGDIAEGYSVSREKKESFPLTVTSAQKNPTAFYLCASSTRTPRGNQPQHFGDGTRLSIL.

This clone was observed a single time. The chain combines TRBV19 with TRBJ2-6, with D perhaps matching TRBD1 (6 bases). CDR3 length equals 17 residues. Per the germline V gene, CDR1 is LNHDA and CDR2 is SQIVND (reference sequence). The V gene lost 5 bases and the J gene lost 2 bases, with 16 bases spanning the gap. CDR3 loop: CASSAFTGSAGANVLTF. The CDR3 region has the DNA TGTGCCAGTAGTGCTTTTACAGGGTCGGCTGGGGCCAACGTCCTGACTTTC.

The chain combines TRBV3-1 (or the pseudogene TRBV3-2) with TRBJ1-1; 8 bases are shared with TRBD1. This CDR3 has 14 amino acids. V trimming: 6 bases; J trimming: 4 bases; junction bases outside the gene matches: 7. The germline V gene encodes CDR1 LGHDT and CDR2 YNNKEL (reference sequence). The CDR3 region is CASRPHRGGTEAFF. Written as DNA, the CDR3 is TGTGCCAGCAGACCCCACAGGGGGGGCACTGAAGCTTTCTTT.

V gene TRBV27 combines with J gene TRBJ1-4, with D possibly TRBD1 on 5 matching bases. Germline V lookup: CDR1 MNHEY, CDR2 SMNVEV (reference sequence). The CDR3 consists of 15 residues. Trimming stripped 5 bases from V and 6 bases from J, with 16 bases between. CDR3 in amino acids: CASSPPLGDYEKLFF. The CDR3 DNA follows: TGTGCCAGCAGTCCGCCCCTAGGGGATTATGAAAAACTGTTTTTT. Variable domain in full (rest from reference TRBV27 and TRBJ1-4): EAQVTQNPRYLITVTGKKLTVTCSQNMNHEYMSWYRQDPGLGLRQIYYSMNVEVTDKGDVPEGYKVSRKEKRNFPLILESPSPNQTSLYFCASSPPLGDYEKLFFGSGTQLSVL.

The V gene is TRBV5-1, the J gene TRBJ2-2, with D hard to call. The CDR3 runs to 15 residues. Deletions cut 0 bases from V and 0 bases from J, with 6 bases between. Per germline, CDR1 SGHRS and CDR2 YFSETQ. In nucleotides, the CDR3 is TGCGCCAGCAGCTTGGAATCTTCGAACACCGGGGAGCTGTTTTTT. It yields the protein CASSLESSNTGELFF.

V is TRBV5-1 and J is TRBJ2-6; 7 nucleotides match TRBD1. Germline trimming cut 1 base from V and 0 bases from J; bases unmatched to any gene: 7. The germline gives CDR1 SGHRS, CDR2 YFSETQ. The CDR3 sequence is 18 residues long. The CDR3 bases are TGCGCCAGCAGCTTGACAGGGGTTCTTAGCTCTGGGGCCAACGTCCTGACTTTC. Its translation: CASSLTGVLSSGANVLTF.

This clone was counted between two and nine times. This chain connects TRBV4-1 to TRBJ2-7; 9 nucleotides match TRBD1. Losses at the gene ends were 4 bases for V and 2 bases for J; bases not matched to a gene: 6. CDR1 and CDR2 from the germline V gene are MGHRA and YSYEKL. The CDR3 contains 15 residues. This CDR3 is CASSRVQGATYEQYF. The CDR3 nucleotides are TGCGCCAGCAGCCGAGTACAGGGGGCAACCTACGAGCAGTACTTC.